The 24 T cell receptor beta chains below come from one sample, sequenced in a study of graft-versus-host responses after intestinal transplantation. Antigen specificity for these receptors is unknown. Clones were read by immunoSEQ multiplex PCR, and TCRdb kept only the in-frame ones, dropping some. In the table there are over 90,000 clones, approximately 94% of which are singletons. The sequencing used unstimulated CD8+ T cells sorted from spleen or lymph node cells, collected before intestinal transplant. The source is a human donor who received an intestinal transplant.

The chain uses TRBV30 and TRBJ2-1, with 7 positions matching TRBD2. Germline CDR1 GTSNPN, CDR2 SVGIG (reference sequence). V lost 3 bases to trimming and J lost 6 bases; unmatched junction nucleotides: 2. The CDR3 has 12 amino acids. The CDR3 loop is CAWSRTSNEQFF. CDR3 sequence (DNA): TGTGCCTGGAGCAGGACTAGCAATGAGCAGTTCTTC.

The gene calls are TRBV5-1 and TRBJ2-1, with 9 bases lining up with TRBD2. CDR3 size: 14 residues. The ends lost 7 bases at V and 6 bases at J; junction bases unmatched: 8. From germline, CDR1 is SGHRS and CDR2 YFSETQ. The CDR3 DNA follows: TGCGCCAGCCACCCCGGGACTAGCACCAATGAGCAGTTCTTC. Its translation: CASHPGTSTNEQFF.

The chain employs TRBV9 and TRBJ2-3; D perhaps matches TRBD2 (5 bases). Trimming left V 3 bases short and J 14 bases short, with 13 bases between. The CDR3 spans 11 residues. The V gene's germline CDR1 is SGDLS and CDR2 YYNGEE. The DNA of the CDR3 is TGTGCCAGCAGCGACGGGAATGGGGTGTATTTT. Amino acids: CASSDGNGVYF.

The CDR3 here is CASSLEPQHF. The CDR3 DNA reads as TGTGCCAGTTCCTTGGAGCCCCAGCATTTT. The chain has TRBV27 and TRBJ1-5; D gene uncertain. The CDR3 is 10 amino acids. V lost 9 bases and J 8 bases, leaving 8 bases between the germline ends. Germline V gives CDR1 MNHEY, CDR2 SMNVEV (reference sequence).

The chain is built from TRBV25-1 and TRBJ2-7; either TRBD1 or TRBD2 may supply D (5 bases each). V shed 4 bases and J shed 1 base, with 14 bases lying between them. Germline V gene data show CDR1 as MGHDK and CDR2 as SYGVNS. The CDR3 runs 15 residues. The CDR3 loop reads CASSAGTADSYEQYF. The CDR3 nucleotides are TGTGCCAGCAGTGCTGGGACGGCTGATTCCTACGAGCAGTACTTC.

This clone was seen just once. The chain has TRBV7-9 and TRBJ2-1, with D uncertain. Trimming removed 1 base at V and 7 bases at J, with 8 bases between. CDR3 length: 13 amino acids. Germline loops: CDR1 SEHNR, CDR2 FQNEAQ (reference sequence). CDR3 amino acids: CASSLGALNEQFF. In DNA form, the CDR3 reads TGTGCCAGCAGCTTAGGGGCTTTAAATGAGCAGTTCTTC.

This clone was recorded only once. The chain couples TRBV9 to TRBJ2-1, with a possible D match to TRBD2 (5 bases). The germline CDR1 and CDR2 sequences are SGDLS and YYNGEE. The CDR3 contains 15 residues. V lost 1 base, J lost 8 bases, and 16 bases lay in between. The CDR3: CASSVFGGTQDEQFF. As DNA, the CDR3 is TGTGCCAGCAGCGTATTCGGAGGCACCCAGGATGAGCAGTTCTTC.

The chain combines TRBV5-8 with TRBJ1-1; the D is unclear. CDR1 SGHTS and CDR2 YDEGEE come from the germline V gene. This CDR3 is built from 13 residues. The V and J ends lost 4 bases and 1 base respectively, with 8 bases between them. CDR3 residues: CASSQDTNTEAFF. The CDR3 DNA follows: TGTGCCAGCAGCCAAGATACGAACACTGAAGCTTTCTTT.

CDR3 sequence reads: CASSQEARTGASYNEQFF. The CDR3 coding sequence is TGCGCCAGCAGCCAAGAAGCCCGGACAGGGGCCTCCTACAATGAGCAGTTCTTC. The chain couples TRBV4-1 to TRBJ2-1; 9 bases are a match to TRBD1. The CDR3 extends over 18 amino acids. Germline CDR1 and CDR2: MGHRA and YSYEKL. The V gene end was trimmed by 0 bases and the J gene end by 0 bases; junction bases not matched to a gene: 6.

The genes are TRBV11-2 and TRBJ1-6, with D tentatively TRBD1 (5 bases). Trimming cost V 1 base and J 0 bases, with 16 bases left between them. CDR1 is SGHAT, CDR2 FQNNGV, per germline. This CDR3 is built from 19 residues. The CDR3 reads CASSLGGAARYSYNSPLHF. CDR3 coding DNA: TGTGCCAGCAGCTTAGGGGGCGCAGCTAGGTACTCCTATAATTCACCCCTCCACTTT.

The rearrangement joins TRBV6-5 to TRBJ2-7; no firm D call. Germline CDR1 MNHEY, CDR2 SVGAGI. This CDR3 is built from 13 residues. Trimming took off 4 bases at V and 3 bases at J, with 10 bases between the two ends. The CDR3 protein is CASSSLRIYEQYF. CDR3 bases: TGTGCCAGCAGTTCGTTACGGATCTACGAGCAGTACTTC.

Details on this clone: The identical CDR3 is also encoded by other nucleotide sequences in the sample. V and J are TRBV7-9 and TRBJ2-7; D is ambiguous. CDR1 SEHNR and CDR2 FQNEAQ come from the germline V gene (reference sequence). The CDR3 totals 14 residues. Trimming stripped 0 bases from V and 1 base from J, with 7 bases between. The CDR3, as DNA: TGTGCCAGCAGCTTAGCCGGCAGGTCCTACGAGCAGTACTTC. This gives the protein CASSLAGRSYEQYF.

The chain employs TRBV7-3 and TRBJ1-1, with no clear D. From germline, CDR1 is SGHTA and CDR2 FQGTGA. The V end was cut by 4 bases, the J end by 8 bases, with 8 bases between. The CDR3 loop spans 11 amino acids. The chain's CDR3 is CASSSGSEAFF. CDR3 nucleotides: TGTGCCAGCAGCTCCGGGTCCGAAGCTTTCTTT.

The rearrangement uses TRBV11-1 and TRBJ2-5; 8 nucleotides align to TRBD2. CDR1 is SGHAT and CDR2 is FQDESV in the germline V gene (reference sequence). CDR3 length: 15 residues. The junction had 7 bases not matched to a gene; V was cut back by 5 bases and J by 2 bases. This CDR3 is CASSEAGAIQETQYF. The CDR3 nucleotides read TGTGCCAGCAGCGAAGCGGGGGCCATACAAGAGACCCAGTACTTC.

In this sample, this clone turned up once. DNA of the CDR3: TGTGCCAGCAGCCAAGTGGGGATGAGGGGCGGACAGGGAGACGAGCAGTACTTC. Protein sequence: CASSQVGMRGGQGDEQYF. This sequence joins TRBV4-2 and TRBJ2-7; TRBD1 aligns across 8 bases. Germline V gene data show CDR1 as LGHNA and CDR2 as YNFKEQ. CDR3 length: 18 residues. V trimming: 1 base; J trimming: 5 bases; junction bases outside the gene matches: 16.

The chain carries TRBV5-5 and TRBJ1-2, with 9 nucleotides matching TRBD1. CDR1 is SGHKS, CDR2 YYEKEE, per germline (reference sequence). The CDR3 spans 18 residues. V dropped 4 bases and J dropped 0; count of bases not matched to a gene: 13. The chain's CDR3 is CASSPSPAGQGSNYGYTF. The CDR3 DNA reads TGTGCCAGCAGCCCTAGCCCTGCAGGACAGGGGTCTAACTATGGCTACACCTTC. Using reference TRBV5-5 and TRBJ1-2 for the parts outside the CDR3, the full variable domain is DAGVTQSPTHLIKTRGQQVTLRCSPISGHKSVSWYQQVLGQGPQFIFQYYEKEERGRGNFPDRFSARQFPNYSSELNVNALLLGDSALYLCASSPSPAGQGSNYGYTFGSGTRLTVV.

CDR3 nucleotide sequence: TGCGCCAGCAGCTTGCTAGGCGATAATTCACCCCTCCACTTT. This codes for CASSLLGDNSPLHF. The chain recombines TRBV5-1 with TRBJ1-6; D not resolved. CDR1 and CDR2 (germline): SGHRS, YFSETQ. This CDR3 is built from 14 residues. Trimming took off 1 base at V and 5 bases at J, with 7 bases between the two ends.

This chain links TRBV23-1 with TRBJ1-2; D is ambiguous. TRBV23-1 qualifies as an ORF whose function is uncertain. Trimming pared 0 bases from V and 2 bases from J, leaving 19 bases between. The CDR3 is 18 amino acids. The CDR3 nucleotides read TGCGCCAGCAGTCAATCTTCGCGGGGTTGTCATTTGAACTATGGCTACACCTTC. It encodes CASSQSSRGCHLNYGYTF.

The table lists this clone with a count of one. V usage is TRBV9 and J usage is TRBJ2-3; TRBD1 agrees at 8 bases. Trimming removed 0 bases from V and 14 bases from J; junction bases left unmatched: 17. This CDR3 contains 16 residues. Germline CDR1 is SGDLS and CDR2 is YYNGEE. CDR3: CASSVGAGGETGLRYF. The CDR3 region has the DNA TGTGCCAGCAGCGTAGGCGCAGGGGGCGAGACGGGTTTACGGTATTTT.

J is TRBJ2-7 and V is TRBV4-1; weak D call: TRBD1 (6 bases). Trimming took off 4 bases at V and 2 bases at J, with 9 bases between the two ends. This CDR3 comprises 13 residues. Germline V lookup: CDR1 MGHRA, CDR2 YSYEKL. This CDR3 is CASSLRQAYEQYF. CDR3 in DNA: TGCGCCAGCAGCCTTAGACAGGCCTACGAGCAGTACTTC.

The CDR3 DNA reads TGTGCCAGCAGCTTGGTGCGGGGGACGAGCTCCTACAATGAGCAGTTCTTC. Protein product: CASSLVRGTSSYNEQFF. The chain employs TRBV11-3 and TRBJ2-1; 7 bases fit TRBD2. J lost 0 bases, V lost 3 bases, and 8 bases had no gene match. The CDR3 has 17 residues. Per the germline V gene, CDR1 is SGHNT and CDR2 is YENEEA.

The CDR3 sequence: CASSVDGEGNTEAFF. In nucleotides, the CDR3 is TGTGCCAGCAGTGTGGACGGCGAAGGGAACACTGAAGCTTTCTTT. The gene calls are TRBV7-3 and TRBJ1-1; D uncertain. Germline CDR1 reads SGHTA; CDR2 reads FQGTGA. Trimming took 6 bases from V and 1 from J, leaving 15 bases between them. CDR3 length: 15 residues.

V gene TRBV6-6 combines with J gene TRBJ2-7, with D tentatively TRBD1 or TRBD2 (5 bases each). CDR3 length: 15 amino acids. The germline V gene has CDR1 MNHNY and CDR2 SVGAGI (reference sequence). Trimming shortened V by 2 bases and J by 2 bases, and 13 bases separated the two germline ends. The CDR3 coding sequence is TGTGCCAGCAGTTACGGCCCAGGGACGGCCTACGAGCAGTACTTC. It codes for CASSYGPGTAYEQYF.

The V call is TRBV30, the J call TRBJ2-2; D is perhaps TRBD1 (6 bases). The germline V gene has CDR1 GTSNPN and CDR2 SVGIG (reference sequence). There are 14 residues in the CDR3. Trimming shortened V by 5 bases and J by 4 bases, and 14 bases separated the two germline ends. CDR3: CAWSLDSSTGELFF. CDR3 in DNA: TGTGCCTGGTCCCTGGACAGCTCCACCGGGGAGCTGTTTTTT.